These 29 T cell receptor beta chains share one sample of origin, sequenced in a study of OX40 agonist ivuxolimab in advanced cancers. The assay was immunoSEQ multiplex PCR, and TCRdb's table has in-frame clones only and misses some. Of approximately 69,000 clones listed, approximately 89% are singletons. The sequencing used CD4+ or CD8+ T cells sorted from blood, collected in a trial of the OX40 agonist ivuxolimab. These receptors were taken from an adult with an advanced solid tumor such as melanoma, head and neck, liver or kidney cancer.

The V call is TRBV25-1, the J call TRBJ1-1, with D tentatively TRBD1 (5 bases). CDR3 length: 13 residues. V lost 6 bases and J lost 2, with 10 bases in between. The V gene's germline CDR1 is MGHDK and CDR2 SYGVNS. The CDR3, as DNA: TGTGCCAGCAGCCCGGGACTCAACACTGAAGCTTTCTTT. This codes for CASSPGLNTEAFF. Drawing the rest from reference TRBV25-1 and TRBJ1-1, the complete variable domain is EADIYQTPRYLVIGTGKKITLECSQTMGHDKMYWYQQDPGMELHLIHYSYGVNSTEKGDLSSESTVSRIRTEHFPLTLESARPSHTSQYLCASSPGLNTEAFFGQGTRLTVV.

The chain links TRBV18 to TRBJ2-2, with D possibly being TRBD1 or TRBD2 (5 bases each). The length of the CDR3 is 18 residues. Germline V CDR1 and CDR2: KGHSH, LQKENI. The V end was cut by 6 bases, the J end by 0 bases, with 20 bases between. CDR3 sequence reads: CASSLDRIGTTNTGELFF. The CDR3 nucleotides read TGTGCCAGCTCGCTCGACAGAATCGGGACGACGAACACCGGGGAGCTGTTTTTT. The full variable domain, with the rest looked up from reference TRBV18 and TRBJ2-2, is NAGVMQNPRHLVRRRGQEARLRCSPMKGHSHVYWYRQLPEEGLKFMVYLQKENIIDESGMPKERFSAEFPKEGPSILRIQQVVRGDSAAYFCASSLDRIGTTNTGELFFGEGSRLTVL.

The V and J genes are TRBV29-1 and TRBJ2-1; D gene unclear. This CDR3 has 13 residues. With 7 bases removed from V and 5 bases from J, the gap between germline ends came to 15 bases. Germline V gene sequence: CDR1 SQVTM, CDR2 ANQGSEA. DNA for the CDR3: TGCAGCGCCCCCGGGTCCTCAGACAATGAGCAGTTCTTC. Protein product: CSAPGSSDNEQFF.

The chain uses TRBV20-1 and TRBJ2-5; D is uncertain. Trimming left V 2 bases short and J 6 bases short, with 7 bases between. The germline V gene has CDR1 DFQATT and CDR2 SNEGSKA (reference sequence). The CDR3 runs to 11 residues. This CDR3 reads CSARTQKTQYF. DNA of the CDR3: TGCAGTGCTAGAACACAGAAGACCCAGTACTTC.

This sequence joins TRBV5-4 and TRBJ1-2, with TRBD1 as a possible D gene (6 bases). The V gene lost 4 bases and the J gene lost 4 bases, with 8 bases spanning the gap. The CDR3 contains 12 residues. Germline assignment: CDR1 SGHNT and CDR2 YYREEE (reference sequence). CDR3 sequence reads: CASSPQGYGYTF. CDR3 nucleotide sequence: TGTGCCAGCAGCCCACAGGGCTATGGCTACACCTTC.

This chain links TRBV7-3 with TRBJ2-2, with 10 bases that match TRBD2. J was trimmed by 2 bases and V by 8 bases; bases with no gene match: 5. The CDR3 covers 15 residues. Germline lookup yields CDR1 SGHTA and CDR2 FQGTGA. The CDR3 reads CASARTSGNTGELFF. The CDR3 DNA is TGTGCCAGCGCGAGGACTAGCGGTAACACCGGGGAGCTGTTTTTT.

The V and J genes are TRBV29-1 and TRBJ2-3; tentative D call: TRBD2 (5 bases). This CDR3 has 14 amino acids. CDR1 is SQVTM, CDR2 ANQGSEA, per germline. The V end lost 0 bases, the J end lost 11 bases, and 18 bases lay between the germline ends. CDR3 nucleotide sequence: TGCAGCGTTGAAGACCGAAGAGAGGGCCAAGGGCAGTATTTT. Translation: CSVEDRREGQGQYF.

The chain uses TRBV12-5 and TRBJ2-1; 8 bases are a match to TRBD2. This CDR3 is built from 15 residues. Germline-derived CDR1 and CDR2 are LGHNT and FRNRAP. The junction had 4 bases not matched to a gene; V was cut back by 1 base and J by 5 bases. CDR3 nucleotides: TGTGCTAGTGGTTTGGGTAGCGGGGTTAACAATGAGCAGTTCTTC. Protein sequence: CASGLGSGVNNEQFF.

This rearrangement joins TRBV4-2 to TRBJ2-2; 8 nucleotides line up with TRBD1. Germline trimming cut 2 bases from V and 5 bases from J; bases unmatched to any gene: 7. Germline V gives CDR1 LGHNA, CDR2 YNFKEQ. The CDR3 totals 16 residues. The DNA for the CDR3 is TGTGCCAGCAGCCAAACTGGACAGGGCGGAACCGGGGAGCTGTTTTTT. This codes for CASSQTGQGGTGELFF.

The gene calls are TRBV19 and TRBJ1-6; TRBD1 agrees at 9 bases. The junction had 4 bases not matched to a gene; V was cut back by 3 bases and J by 7 bases. Germline V lookup: CDR1 LNHDA, CDR2 SQIVND (reference sequence). The CDR3 loop spans 15 amino acids. CDR3 residues: CASSIGTGNNSPLHF. Written as DNA, the CDR3 is TGTGCCAGTAGTATTGGGACAGGGAACAATTCACCCCTCCACTTT.

V usage is TRBV5-1 and J usage is TRBJ2-2; 14 nucleotides align to TRBD2. The CDR3 length is 18 residues. The germline V gene has CDR1 SGHRS and CDR2 YFSETQ. With 0 bases clipped from V and 5 bases from J, the junction kept 6 bases outside the gene matches. CDR3 sequence: CASSLGGLAGVSTGELFF. In nucleotides, the CDR3 is TGCGCCAGCAGCTTGGGGGGACTAGCGGGAGTCTCTACCGGGGAGCTGTTTTTT.

This chain joins TRBV2 and TRBJ1-5; the D gene is possibly TRBD1 (6 bases). V was shortened by 4 bases and J by 2 bases, with 12 bases between the two germline ends. From germline, CDR1 is SNHLY and CDR2 FYNNEI. The CDR3 has 15 amino acids. The DNA for the CDR3 is TGTGCCAGCAGTGCGTCCAGGGGAGGCAATCAGCCCCAGCATTTT. This encodes CASSASRGGNQPQHF.

The V and J genes are TRBV6-5 and TRBJ1-4, with a possible D match to TRBD1 (6 bases). Germline V CDR1 and CDR2: MNHEY, SVGAGI. The CDR3 runs 13 residues. Trimming pared 7 bases from V and 6 bases from J, leaving 12 bases between. The CDR3: CASTSRTDEKLFF. The CDR3 DNA is TGTGCCAGCACCTCCCGGACAGATGAAAAACTGTTTTTT.

The genes are TRBV6-1 and TRBJ1-2, with D perhaps matching TRBD1 (6 bases). CDR1 MNHNS and CDR2 SASEGT come from the germline V gene. Trimming pared 4 bases from V and 4 bases from J, leaving 10 bases between. CDR3 size: 13 residues. CDR3: CASSGDRTYGYTF. The DNA for the CDR3 is TGTGCCAGCAGTGGTGACAGGACCTATGGCTACACCTTC.

Concerning this clone: At the DNA level, this CDR3 is encoded by other sequences in the same sample as well. This rearrangement joins TRBV6-5 to TRBJ2-1; 11 nucleotides line up with TRBD2. This CDR3 comprises 15 residues. Germline lookup yields CDR1 MNHEY and CDR2 SVGAGI. V trimming: 6 bases; J trimming: 3 bases; junction bases outside the gene matches: 4. This CDR3 is CASRPTSGSYNEQFF. CDR3 coding DNA: TGTGCCAGCAGACCCACTAGCGGGAGCTACAATGAGCAGTTCTTC.

A single count supports this clone. The V gene is TRBV7-9, the J gene TRBJ1-2, with D possibly being TRBD1 (5 bases). This CDR3 has 16 residues. With 3 bases removed from V and 2 bases from J, the gap between germline ends came to 16 bases. The V gene's germline CDR1 is SEHNR and CDR2 FQNEAQ (reference sequence). The CDR3 reads CASSLAGQGRNYGYTF. DNA of the CDR3: TGTGCCAGCAGCTTGGCCGGCCAGGGACGCAACTATGGCTACACCTTC.

This chain connects TRBV11-1 to TRBJ1-4; unclear D gene. Germline loops: CDR1 SGHAT, CDR2 FQDESV (reference sequence). V shed 5 bases and J shed 5 bases, with 15 bases lying between them. The CDR3 loop spans 15 amino acids. The CDR3 here is CASSERSIGNEKLFF. The CDR3 DNA sequence: TGTGCCAGCAGCGAAAGGTCAATCGGAAATGAAAAACTGTTTTTT.

The chain couples TRBV4-1 to TRBJ2-1; maybe TRBD2 (5 bases). Trimming left V 0 bases short and J 3 bases short, with 18 bases between. The germline V gene encodes CDR1 MGHRA and CDR2 YSYEKL. This CDR3 is built from 18 residues. This CDR3 is CASSQDFIREGYYNEQFF. CDR3 sequence (DNA): TGCGCCAGCAGCCAAGATTTTATTCGAGAGGGATACTACAATGAGCAGTTCTTC.

The rearrangement uses TRBV27 and TRBJ1-2; TRBD1 matches 9 bases. CDR1 MNHEY and CDR2 SMNVEV come from the germline V gene (reference sequence). J was trimmed by 5 bases and V by 5 bases; bases with no gene match: 9. The CDR3 runs 15 residues. CDR3 bases: TGTGCCAGCAGTGGCACCGGGACAGGGTTTTATGGCTACACCTTC. Amino acids: CASSGTGTGFYGYTF.

The rearrangement joins TRBV5-1 to TRBJ1-3; a weak D match, TRBD1 (5 bases). This CDR3 contains 17 residues. The V and J ends lost 5 bases and 0 bases respectively, with 18 bases between them. Germline V lookup: CDR1 SGHRS, CDR2 YFSETQ. CDR3 amino acids: CASSRDPPTTSGNTIYF. DNA of the CDR3: TGCGCCAGCAGTAGGGACCCTCCTACTACCTCTGGAAACACCATATATTTT.

This clone was observed once. The rearrangement uses TRBV6-1 and TRBJ1-1; the match to TRBD1 covers 7 bases. CDR1 MNHNS and CDR2 SASEGT come from the germline V gene. CDR3 size: 17 residues. The V and J ends lost 0 bases and 4 bases, in that order; junction bases with no gene match: 11. The CDR3 sequence: CASSEASGRGFGTEAFF. DNA for the CDR3: TGTGCCAGCAGTGAAGCGTCAGGCAGGGGGTTTGGCACTGAAGCTTTCTTT.

The chain employs TRBV19 and TRBJ1-1, with 10 nucleotides matching TRBD1. V was clipped by 3 bases and J by 5 bases; unmatched bases: 3. The germline V gene encodes CDR1 LNHDA and CDR2 SQIVND (reference sequence). This CDR3 region has 14 residues. The CDR3 coding sequence is TGTGCCAGTAGTATCCGGACAGGGGGGACTGAAGCTTTCTTT. Protein: CASSIRTGGTEAFF. Variable domain in full (rest from reference TRBV19 and TRBJ1-1): DGGITQSPKYLFRKEGQNVTLSCEQNLNHDAMYWYRQDPGQGLRLIYYSQIVNDFQKGDIAEGYSVSREKKESFPLTVTSAQKNPTAFYLCASSIRTGGTEAFFGQGTRLTVV.

The rearrangement uses TRBV12-5 and TRBJ2-1; maybe TRBD2 (5 bases). CDR1 is LGHNT and CDR2 is FRNRAP in the germline V gene. Deletions cut 4 bases from V and 0 bases from J, with 13 bases between. The CDR3 sequence is 16 residues long. The DNA for the CDR3 is TGTGCTAGTGGTTCTCAAGCTGGGAGCTCCTACAATGAGCAGTTCTTC. It specifies CASGSQAGSSYNEQFF.

The chain's CDR3 is CASSYRGRDTQYF. CDR3 bases: TGCGCCAGCAGCTATCGGGGACGAGATACGCAGTATTTT. The V gene is TRBV5-1, the J gene TRBJ2-3; perhaps D is TRBD1 or TRBD2 (5 bases each). The CDR3 spans 13 residues. The ends were cut back, 3 bases at V and 5 bases at J, with 10 bases in the middle. Germline V lookup: CDR1 SGHRS, CDR2 YFSETQ.

The chain employs TRBV6-1 and TRBJ2-7; a weak D match, TRBD2 (5 bases). The CDR3 runs to 13 residues. Germline assignment: CDR1 MNHNS and CDR2 SASEGT. The germline V and J ends were trimmed by 6 bases and 4 bases, with 13 bases remaining between them. The DNA of the CDR3 is TGTGCCAGCAGCGGCGGACGGGGTTACGAGCAGTACTTC. Translating it yields CASSGGRGYEQYF.

The rearrangement uses TRBV7-2 and TRBJ2-1; 9 bases align to TRBD1. The germline gives CDR1 SGHTA, CDR2 FQGNSA. The length of the CDR3 is 15 residues. With V trimmed by 5 bases and J by 8 bases, 10 bases remained unmatched. As DNA, the CDR3 is TGTGCCAGCAGCAGACGGACAGGGGTTGTGGATGAGCAGTTCTTC. This encodes CASSRRTGVVDEQFF.

The gene calls are TRBV9 and TRBJ2-7; 8 nucleotides agree with TRBD1. Germline-derived CDR1 and CDR2 are SGDLS and YYNGEE. V shed 4 bases, J shed 1 base, and the junction held 10 bases outside the gene matches. The CDR3 is 16 residues long. The CDR3 DNA reads TGTGCCAGCAGCATCGAATCCGGGACAGGTTCCTACGAGCAGTACTTC. This codes for CASSIESGTGSYEQYF. The variable domain in full, completed from reference TRBV9 and TRBJ2-7, reads DSGVTQTPKHLITATGQRVTLRCSPRSGDLSVYWYQQSLDQGLQFLIQYYNGEERAKGNILERFSAQQFPDLHSELNLSSLELGDSALYFCASSIESGTGSYEQYFGPGTRLTVT.

The chain recombines TRBV19 with TRBJ1-2, with D unresolved. Trimming stripped 6 bases from V and 4 bases from J, with 24 bases between. Germline V gene sequence: CDR1 LNHDA, CDR2 SQIVND (reference sequence). CDR3 length: 17 residues. The chain's CDR3 is CASRSRTRQLTIYGYTF. CDR3 bases: TGTGCCAGTAGGAGCCGCACTAGGCAGTTGACGATCTATGGCTACACCTTC.

V is TRBV5-4 and J is TRBJ2-5; 10 bases match TRBD2. The CDR3 runs to 15 residues. V shed 0 bases, J shed 4 bases, and the junction held 3 bases outside the gene matches. From germline, CDR1 is SGHNT and CDR2 YYREEE (reference sequence). Written as DNA, the CDR3 is TGTGCCAGCAGCTTGGACGGGACTAGCGCAGAGACCCAGTACTTC. Translation gives CASSLDGTSAETQYF.